One and the same sample provided the 18 T cell receptor beta chains below, sequenced in a study of blood T cell repertoires in COVID-19. Method: immunoSEQ multiplex PCR; TCRdb's copy keeps in-frame clones and lacks some. The sample includes 70,000 or so clones, about three quarters of them seen just once. Sequencing was done on a sample of peripheral blood. These receptors were taken from a human donor in a cohort sampled during active COVID-19.

The rearrangement joins TRBV10-1 to TRBJ1-1, with D tentatively TRBD1 (6 bases). CDR3 size: 15 residues. Trimming removed 2 bases from V and 5 bases from J, with 15 bases in between. Germline V lookup: CDR1 WNHNN, CDR2 SYGVQD (reference sequence). The CDR3 nucleotides read TGCGCCAGCAGTGAGAGTGGGGGCGCAGGTACTGAAGCTTTCTTT. It encodes CASSESGGAGTEAFF.

This clone was counted a single time. This chain uses TRBV24-1 with TRBJ2-5; 10 nucleotides line up with TRBD2. Germline CDR1 KGHDR, CDR2 SFDVKD. The CDR3 is 16 residues long. The V gene end was trimmed by 4 bases and the J gene end by 4 bases; junction bases not matched to a gene: 8. CDR3 region: CATSEVGLAGVETQYF. Here the CDR3 DNA reads TGTGCCACCAGTGAGGTAGGGCTAGCGGGAGTAGAGACCCAGTACTTC.

The DNA of the CDR3 is TGTGCCAGCAGCTTAAGAAGAAGTCGGTTGCCGACCTACGAGCAGTACTTC. Residues: CASSLRRSRLPTYEQYF. The chain uses TRBV11-2 and TRBJ2-7; no definite D call. The length of the CDR3 is 17 residues. Trimming removed 2 bases at V and 2 bases at J, with 19 bases between. From germline, CDR1 is SGHAT and CDR2 FQNNGV.

The chain's CDR3 is CASSLSSGTGELFF. CDR3 nucleotide sequence: TGCGCCAGCAGCTTGAGCTCGGGCACCGGGGAGCTGTTTTTT. J is TRBJ2-2 and V is TRBV5-1, with D unresolved. The V end was cut by 1 base, the J end by 4 bases, with 8 bases between. The CDR3 has 14 residues. Germline V gives CDR1 SGHRS, CDR2 YFSETQ.

This chain uses TRBV6-8 with TRBJ2-7, with 7 nucleotides matching TRBD1. CDR3 size: 14 residues. V was pared by 6 bases and J by 5 bases, with 10 bases of the junction left unmatched. Germline-derived CDR1 and CDR2 are MNHGY and SAAAGT. CDR3 region: CASSRLGQSDEQYF. The CDR3 DNA reads TGTGCCAGCAGCCGCCTGGGACAGAGCGACGAGCAGTACTTC.

The V and J genes are TRBV28 and TRBJ2-3; 9 bases map to TRBD1. This CDR3 has 16 amino acids. V gave up 2 bases and J gave up 5 bases; unmatched junction bases: 8. Germline V gene data show CDR1 as MDHEN and CDR2 as SYDVKM. CDR3 DNA sequence: TGTGCCAGCAGTTTAGACCGGGACAGGGCTAGAGATACGCAGTATTTT. Translating it yields CASSLDRDRARDTQYF.

This sequence joins TRBV5-6 and TRBJ1-4; D is perhaps TRBD1 (6 bases). The CDR3 loop spans 15 amino acids. CDR1 SGHDT and CDR2 YYEEEE come from the germline V gene. V lost 1 base, J lost 2 bases, and 9 bases lay in between. This chain's CDR3 is CASSLWGLTNEKLFF. CDR3 nucleotide sequence: TGTGCCAGCAGCTTGTGGGGGCTGACTAATGAAAAACTGTTTTTT.

CDR3 nucleotides: TGTGCCAGCATTAGGACAGGGTCCTACGAGCAGTACTTC. Its protein is CASIRTGSYEQYF. The rearrangement links TRBV28 to TRBJ2-7; TRBD1 aligns across 8 bases. The CDR3 totals 13 residues. CDR1 and CDR2 (germline): MDHEN, SYDVKM. The V segment lost 7 bases and the J segment 1 base; nucleotides outside the gene matches: 3.

V usage is TRBV30 and J usage is TRBJ2-1, with 8 bases lining up with TRBD2. The V gene's germline CDR1 is GTSNPN and CDR2 SVGIG (reference sequence). V trimming: 3 bases; J trimming: 8 bases; junction bases outside the gene matches: 12. CDR3 size: 15 residues. The CDR3: CAWSPGGGTLDEQFF. The CDR3 DNA sequence: TGTGCCTGGAGCCCCGGGGGGGGCACTTTGGATGAGCAGTTCTTC.

The chain employs TRBV6-5 and TRBJ1-6; D possibly corresponds to TRBD1 (6 bases). Germline CDR1 reads MNHEY; CDR2 reads SVGAGI. This CDR3 is built from 15 residues. V dropped 0 bases and J dropped 6 bases, with 9 bases sitting between them. The CDR3 DNA reads TGTGCCAGCAGTTACTCTATCAGGGGTAATTCACCCCTCCACTTT. The encoded protein is CASSYSIRGNSPLHF.

This clone appeared a few times. J is TRBJ2-5 and V is TRBV4-1; D remains ambiguous. Germline V gives CDR1 MGHRA, CDR2 YSYEKL. The CDR3 has 13 amino acids. Trimming removed 0 bases from V and 7 bases from J, with 9 bases in between. The CDR3 DNA follows: TGCGCCAGCAGCCAAGAGGTCAGAGGGACCCAGTACTTC. It specifies CASSQEVRGTQYF.

This chain uses TRBV19 with TRBJ1-5; the D gene is possibly TRBD1 (5 bases). The V gene lost 3 bases and the J gene lost 2 bases, with 11 bases spanning the gap. Germline V gives CDR1 LNHDA, CDR2 SQIVND (reference sequence). This CDR3 is 15 amino acids long. DNA for the CDR3: TGTGCCAGTAGTATCTCGGCGGGGCGCAATCAGCCCCAGCATTTT. Its protein is CASSISAGRNQPQHF. Full variable domain (missing parts from reference TRBV19 and TRBJ1-5): DGGITQSPKYLFRKEGQNVTLSCEQNLNHDAMYWYRQDPGQGLRLIYYSQIVNDFQKGDIAEGYSVSREKKESFPLTVTSAQKNPTAFYLCASSISAGRNQPQHFGDGTRLSIL.

The chain carries TRBV3-1 (or the pseudogene TRBV3-2) and TRBJ1-4; perhaps TRBD1 as D (5 bases). CDR1 is LGHDT and CDR2 is YNNKEL in the germline V gene (reference sequence). Trimming removed 5 bases at V and 15 bases at J, with 19 bases between. This CDR3 spans 13 amino acids. The CDR3 region has the DNA TGTGCCAGCAGCTCCAGATCAGGGTCCGAGGTGTTTTTT. Translated, it gives CASSSRSGSEVFF.

The J gene is TRBJ2-2, the V gene TRBV30; 8 bases are a match to TRBD2. The germline gives CDR1 GTSNPN, CDR2 SVGIG (reference sequence). The CDR3 length is 13 residues. Germline trimming cut 5 bases from V and 6 bases from J; bases unmatched to any gene: 5. The CDR3 coding sequence is TGTGCCTGGTCGCCGGGGGGGGCCGGGGAGCTGTTTTTT. Its translation is CAWSPGGAGELFF.

This clone has a handful of counts. The V gene is TRBV7-7, the J gene TRBJ2-2, with TRBD2 as a possible D gene (6 bases). This CDR3 has 15 amino acids. The germline gives CDR1 SSHAT, CDR2 FNYEAQ (reference sequence). CDR3: CASGSRAGGPGELFF. In DNA form, the CDR3 reads TGTGCTAGCGGTTCTAGGGCAGGAGGACCCGGGGAGCTGTTTTTT.

The chain joins TRBV2 to TRBJ1-2; D is unresolved. V was trimmed by 0 bases and J by 7 bases, leaving 12 bases between them. Germline loops: CDR1 SNHLY, CDR2 FYNNEI. This CDR3 is built from 14 residues. CDR3 sequence reads: CASSEAQPHSGYTF. The CDR3, as DNA: TGTGCCAGCAGTGAAGCCCAACCCCACAGTGGCTACACCTTC.

The rearrangement joins TRBV5-1 to TRBJ2-3; D is unclear. The CDR3 spans 13 residues. Germline CDR1 and CDR2: SGHRS and YFSETQ. V lost 2 bases and J 0 bases, leaving 4 bases between the germline ends. The CDR3: CASSFQSTDTQYF. The CDR3 DNA follows: TGCGCCAGCAGCTTCCAGAGCACAGATACGCAGTATTTT.

The rearrangement links TRBV4-1 to TRBJ2-3; D unclear. This CDR3 spans 14 amino acids. Germline CDR1 is MGHRA and CDR2 is YSYEKL. Trimming pared 2 bases from V and 0 bases from J, leaving 6 bases between. CDR3 sequence (DNA): TGCGCCAGCAGCCAACCGCGAAGCACAGATACGCAGTATTTT. Translated, it gives CASSQPRSTDTQYF.